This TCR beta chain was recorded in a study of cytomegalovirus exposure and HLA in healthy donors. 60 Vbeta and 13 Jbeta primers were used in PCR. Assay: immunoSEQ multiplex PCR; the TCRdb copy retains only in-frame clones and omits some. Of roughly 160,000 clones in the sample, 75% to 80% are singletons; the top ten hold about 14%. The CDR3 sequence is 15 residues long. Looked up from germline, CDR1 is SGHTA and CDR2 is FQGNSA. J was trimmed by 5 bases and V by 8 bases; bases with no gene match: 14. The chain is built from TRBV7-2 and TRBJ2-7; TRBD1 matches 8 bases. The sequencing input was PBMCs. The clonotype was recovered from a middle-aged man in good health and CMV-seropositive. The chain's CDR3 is CASLSLGTGNNEQYF. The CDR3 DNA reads TGTGCCAGCCTAAGCTTAGGGACAGGCAACAACGAGCAGTACTTC.